Included here is one T cell receptor beta chain sequence, with context. This receptor's antigen is unknown. The input lacks base qualities; no much larger clone sits a single base away. The source of the sample is a study of shared clonotypes between healthy human individuals (TCRdb year 2020). As for the study more broadly: The cohort comprised a couple of women and a few men aged 18 to 49 years. To estimate repertoire size and how much clonotypes are shared between individuals, the study performed deep sequencing of blood TCR repertoires from roughly five healthy adults. To increase sequencing depth and limit assay-specific biases, TCR repertoire library preparation and sequencing were carried out by different laboratories using diverse techniques. For each donor, CD4 naive and CD4 memory were each given three plates, CD8 naive was given two plates, and CD8 memory was given one plate. Each donor's leukapheresis produced roughly between about 0.8 and 8.9 billion PBMCs.

On the study overall, not on this receptor specifically: Even with the large sequencing depth, rarefaction of the sorted-subset datasets indicated that sequencing was incomplete. Larger estimated clonotype richness was generally found for naive subsets than for memory subsets. Compared with non-shared clonotypes, the clonotypes found in all four sorted-subset donors had higher generation probabilities. Sharing across a few donors was observed for approximately 4.6% of naive CD4, under 4% of naive CD8, 2.3% of memory CD4, and roughly 0.4% of memory CD8 clonotypes. Because the study included a small number of donors, the genetic and exposure-history diversity represented was limited. Pairwise subsampling led to the expectation that sequencing depth would affect the degree of clonotype sharing among donors. Only blood was sampled, and tissue TCR repertoires likely differ from those in blood.

CD8 naive samples were CD45RO-negative cells positively selected for CCR7, giving a CD45RA+CCR7+ population that excluded TemRA cells. The donors were healthy, HIV-negative adults with no recently reported acute infections or vaccinations. Every donor was a Caucasian adult living in Nashville, Tennessee, USA. After blood collection by leukapheresis, PBMCs were isolated using Ficoll-Histopaque density gradient centrifugation and then cryopreserved in the vapor phase of liquid nitrogen. Purity and quantity of every magnetically sorted T cell population were checked by analytical flow cytometry. Each sorted fraction had its genomic DNA isolated and then quantified by UV absorbance on a Nanodrop 2000c. The trim is 4 bases for V and 3 bases for J, with a gap of 19 bases between the germline ends. Reading the germline V gene gives CDR1 SNHLY and CDR2 FYNNEI. From the cysteine through the phenylalanine, the CDR3 covers 16 amino acids. Only the CDR3 DNA is retained, 48 bases long and in frame from the first base.

TCR CDR3 regions were amplified from genomic DNA by multiplex PCR using the deep immunoSEQ assay. Extracted genomic DNA from each cell subset was spread evenly across all wells of several immunoSEQ 96-well plates, with each plate serving as a replicate. For sorted subsets, around 200 ng genomic DNA, equal to 30,000 to 35,000 T cell genomes, was loaded into each replicate PCR. The purified libraries were quantified using a Qubit 3.0 fluorometer, sized with a Bioanalyzer 2100, and then quantified again using the KAPA Library Quantification kit. Each immunoSEQ 96-well plate was sequenced on its own single-read 150-cycle Illumina NextSeq 550 flow cell. Under the source paper's analysis protocol: Because the immunoSEQ output included only junctional sequences and no quality scores, the filtering could not be the same as the filtering used for full-length reads. To assign V/J genes and CDR3, sequences were annotated using PyIR, a Python wrapper for IgBLAST v1.9, with IMGT germline references. Reads were removed for weak V/J assignments (E-value above 1e-6), missing CDR3, stop codons, out-of-frame junctions, or ambiguous translated residues. A V3J clonotype was defined by an identical inferred V gene, J gene, and CDR3 amino acid sequence. Percentage overlap between repertoires was computed as shared unique clonotypes divided by the size of the smaller repertoire. Repertoire richness was assessed with RTK rarefaction, the Chao1 estimator, and Recon v2.1 estimates of unobserved clonotypes. Generation probabilities for all TCRbeta clonotypes obtained by the gDNA method from a handful of donors were computed using OLGA. Entries here come from immuneACCESS through TCRdb and include only in-frame sequences with V and J called. Some clones fail to appear in such tables; in the studies checked, an unresolved V gene covers under half of the shortfall, and the cause of the remainder is unknown. V, J and clone size are those of that table, while D and trimming were read from the DNA. Within this sample are about 600,000 clones, with nearly 97% of them counted one time only. The top ten clonotypes cover roughly 0.1% of the sample.

The sequenced sample was naive CD8+ T cells sorted from blood. The cell subset or site label here, explained by the study, means: CD45RA+CCR7+. This receptor was obtained from a woman under 40 in good health. The chain is made from TRBV2 and TRBJ2-7, with the D gene too uncertain to name. The sequence in DNA is TGTGCCAGCAGTGCTACGGACGGCCGAACCCTCTACGAGCAGTACTTC. Its product reads: CASSATDGRTLYEQYF.